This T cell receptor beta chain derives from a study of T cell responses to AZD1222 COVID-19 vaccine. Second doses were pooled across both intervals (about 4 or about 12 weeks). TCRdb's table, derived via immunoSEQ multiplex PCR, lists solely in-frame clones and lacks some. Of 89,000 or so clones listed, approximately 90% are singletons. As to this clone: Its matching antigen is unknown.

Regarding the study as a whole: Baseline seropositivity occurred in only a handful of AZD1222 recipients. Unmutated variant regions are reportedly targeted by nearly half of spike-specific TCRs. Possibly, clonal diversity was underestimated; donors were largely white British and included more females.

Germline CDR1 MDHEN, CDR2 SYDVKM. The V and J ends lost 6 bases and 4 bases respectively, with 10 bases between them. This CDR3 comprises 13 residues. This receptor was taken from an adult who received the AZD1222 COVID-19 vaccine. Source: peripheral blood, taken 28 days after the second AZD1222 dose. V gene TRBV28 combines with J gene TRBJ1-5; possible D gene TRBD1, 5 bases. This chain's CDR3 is CASSTRGNQPQHF. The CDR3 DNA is TGTGCCAGCAGCACGCGGGGGAATCAGCCCCAGCATTTT.